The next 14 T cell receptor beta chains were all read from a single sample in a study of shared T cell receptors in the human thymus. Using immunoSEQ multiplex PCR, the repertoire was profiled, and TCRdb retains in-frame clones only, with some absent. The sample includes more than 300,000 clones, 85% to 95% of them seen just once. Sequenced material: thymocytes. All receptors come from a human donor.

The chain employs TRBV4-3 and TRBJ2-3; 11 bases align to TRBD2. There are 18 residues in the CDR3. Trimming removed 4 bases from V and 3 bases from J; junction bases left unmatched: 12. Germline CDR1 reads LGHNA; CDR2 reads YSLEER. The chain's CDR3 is CASSPSGRPPSPTDTQYF. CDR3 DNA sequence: TGCGCCAGCAGCCCTAGCGGGAGGCCCCCTTCCCCTACAGATACGCAGTATTTT.

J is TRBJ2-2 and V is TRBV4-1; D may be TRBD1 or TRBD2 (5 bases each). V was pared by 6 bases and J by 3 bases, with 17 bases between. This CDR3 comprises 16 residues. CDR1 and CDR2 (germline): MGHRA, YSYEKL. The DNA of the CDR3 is TGCGCCAGCAGGAGGGGTATTCTGGGAGACACCGGGGAGCTGTTTTTT. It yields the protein CASRRGILGDTGELFF.

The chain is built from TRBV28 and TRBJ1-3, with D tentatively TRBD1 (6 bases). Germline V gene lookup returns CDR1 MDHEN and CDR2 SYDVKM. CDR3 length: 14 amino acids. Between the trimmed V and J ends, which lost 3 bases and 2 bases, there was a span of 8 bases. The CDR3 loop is CASSLSGAGNTIYF. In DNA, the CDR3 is TGTGCCAGCAGTTTGTCAGGGGCTGGAAACACCATATATTTT.

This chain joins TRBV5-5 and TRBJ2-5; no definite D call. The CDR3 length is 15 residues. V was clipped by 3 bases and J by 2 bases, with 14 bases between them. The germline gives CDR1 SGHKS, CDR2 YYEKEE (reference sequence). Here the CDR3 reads CASSYKSGRQETQYF. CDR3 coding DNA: TGTGCCAGCAGCTATAAGTCTGGAAGACAAGAGACCCAGTACTTC.

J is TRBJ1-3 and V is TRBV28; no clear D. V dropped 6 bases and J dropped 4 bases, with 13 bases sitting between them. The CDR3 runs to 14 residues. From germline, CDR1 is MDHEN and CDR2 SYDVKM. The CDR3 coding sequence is TGTGCCAGCAGCCTAATCATTGAGGGAAACACCATATATTTT. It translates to CASSLIIEGNTIYF.

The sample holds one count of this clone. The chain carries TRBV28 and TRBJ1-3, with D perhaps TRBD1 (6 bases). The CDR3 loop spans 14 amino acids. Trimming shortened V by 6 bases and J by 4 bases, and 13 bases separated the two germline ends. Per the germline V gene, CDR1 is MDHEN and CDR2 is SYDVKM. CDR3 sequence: CASSLGGAGNTIYF. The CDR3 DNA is TGTGCCAGCAGCCTCGGGGGCGCGGGAAACACCATATATTTT.

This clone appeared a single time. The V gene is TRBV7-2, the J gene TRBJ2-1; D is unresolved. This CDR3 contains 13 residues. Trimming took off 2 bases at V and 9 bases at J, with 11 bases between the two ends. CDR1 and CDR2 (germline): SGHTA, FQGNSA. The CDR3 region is CASSLSNSREQFF. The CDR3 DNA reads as TGTGCCAGCAGCTTAAGCAATTCGCGTGAGCAGTTCTTC.

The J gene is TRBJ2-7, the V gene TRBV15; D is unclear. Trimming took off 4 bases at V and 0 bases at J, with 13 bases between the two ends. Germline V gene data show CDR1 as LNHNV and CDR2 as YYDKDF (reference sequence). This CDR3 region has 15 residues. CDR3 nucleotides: TGTGCCACCAGCAACTGGCAGGAGAGCTCCTACGAGCAGTACTTC. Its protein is CATSNWQESSYEQYF. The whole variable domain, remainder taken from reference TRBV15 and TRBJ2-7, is DAMVIQNPRYQVTQFGKPVTLSCSQTLNHNVMYWYQQKSSQAPKLLFHYYDKDFNNEADTPDNFQSRRPNTSFCFLDIRSPGLGDTAMYLCATSNWQESSYEQYFGPGTRLTVT.

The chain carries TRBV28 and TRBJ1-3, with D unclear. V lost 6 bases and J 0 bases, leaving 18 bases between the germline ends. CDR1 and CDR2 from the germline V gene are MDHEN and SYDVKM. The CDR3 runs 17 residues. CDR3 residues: CASSPKRGLVSGNTIYF. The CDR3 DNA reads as TGTGCCAGCAGCCCCAAGCGTGGGCTCGTCTCTGGAAACACCATATATTTT.

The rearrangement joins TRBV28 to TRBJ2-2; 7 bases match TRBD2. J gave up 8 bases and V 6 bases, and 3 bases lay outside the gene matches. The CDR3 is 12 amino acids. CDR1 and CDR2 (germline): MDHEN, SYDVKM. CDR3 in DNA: TGTGCCAGCAGGGGGGGACTAGGGGAGCTGTTTTTT. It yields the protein CASRGGLGELFF.

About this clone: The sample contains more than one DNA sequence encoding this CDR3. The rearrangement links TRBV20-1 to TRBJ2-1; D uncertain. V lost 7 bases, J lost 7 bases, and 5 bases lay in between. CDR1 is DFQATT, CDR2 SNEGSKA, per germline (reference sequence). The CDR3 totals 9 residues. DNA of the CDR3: TGCAGTGTGGGGAATGAGCAGTTCTTC. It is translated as CSVGNEQFF.

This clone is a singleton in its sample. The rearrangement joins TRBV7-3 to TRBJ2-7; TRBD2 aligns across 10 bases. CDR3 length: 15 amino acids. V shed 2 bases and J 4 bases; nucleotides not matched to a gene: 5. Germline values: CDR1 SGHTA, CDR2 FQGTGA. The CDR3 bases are TGTGCCAGCAGCTTAGGGGCTAGCGGGGGATACGAGCAGTACTTC. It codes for CASSLGASGGYEQYF.

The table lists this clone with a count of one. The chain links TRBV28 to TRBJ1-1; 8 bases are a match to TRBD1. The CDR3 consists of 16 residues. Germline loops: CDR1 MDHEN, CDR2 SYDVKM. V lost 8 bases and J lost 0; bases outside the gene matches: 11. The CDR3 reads CASAGTGTGMNTEAFF. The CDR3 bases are TGTGCCAGCGCTGGGACCGGGACAGGTATGAACACTGAAGCTTTCTTT.

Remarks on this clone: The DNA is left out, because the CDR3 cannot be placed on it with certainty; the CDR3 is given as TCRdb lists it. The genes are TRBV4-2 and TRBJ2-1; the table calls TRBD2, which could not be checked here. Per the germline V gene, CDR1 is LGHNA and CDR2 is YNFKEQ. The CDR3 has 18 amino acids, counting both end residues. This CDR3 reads CASSSSAGAPLSRNEQFF.